Shown below are 8 T cell receptor beta chains from a single sample sequenced in a study of blood T cell repertoires in COVID-19. Profiling relied on immunoSEQ multiplex PCR, and the TCRdb table lists in-frame clones only, not all of them. The table lists about 300,000 clones, 80% to 90% of them singletons. The sample taken for sequencing was peripheral blood. The source is a man aged 18 to 35 who had recovered from COVID-19.

Only one count was recorded for this clone. In DNA, the CDR3 is TGTGCCAGCAGAGGCGGACTAGCGGGGACCTCCTACAATGAGCAGTTCTTC. It is translated as CASRGGLAGTSYNEQFF. V gene TRBV7-9 combines with J gene TRBJ2-1, with 12 bases aligning to TRBD2. The CDR3 is 17 residues long. Germline assignment: CDR1 SEHNR and CDR2 FQNEAQ (reference sequence). V shed 6 bases, J shed 0 bases, and the junction held 6 bases outside the gene matches. The full variable domain, its missing parts supplied by reference TRBV7-9 and TRBJ2-1, is DTGVSQNPRHKITKRGQNVTFRCDPISEHNRLYWYRQTLGQGPEFLTYFQNEAQLEKSRLLSDRFSAERPKGSFSTLEIQRTEQGDSAMYLCASRGGLAGTSYNEQFFGPGTRLTVL.

This rearrangement joins TRBV13 to TRBJ2-2; TRBD1 aligns across 8 bases. The CDR3 sequence is 15 residues long. J was trimmed by 0 bases and V by 6 bases; bases with no gene match: 3. Germline CDR1 PRHDT, CDR2 FYEKMQ (reference sequence). CDR3 in amino acids: CASSRDRSNTGELFF. In DNA form, the CDR3 reads TGTGCCAGCAGTCGGGACAGGTCGAACACCGGGGAGCTGTTTTTT.

The J gene is TRBJ1-2, the V gene TRBV10-3; D not resolved. Germline V gives CDR1 ENHRY, CDR2 SYGVKD. This CDR3 spans 10 amino acids. The V end lost 10 bases, the J end lost 6 bases, and 9 bases lay between the germline ends. CDR3 coding DNA: TGTGCCACCTACAGCAATGGCTACACCTTC. Protein sequence: CATYSNGYTF.

V and J are TRBV4-2 and TRBJ1-1, with D possibly TRBD1 on 6 matching bases. Germline CDR1 reads LGHNA; CDR2 reads YNFKEQ. The V gene lost 2 bases and the J gene lost 11 bases, with 12 bases spanning the gap. The CDR3 contains 12 residues. The DNA of the CDR3 is TGTGCCAGCAGCCAACAGGGGTGGGTTGCTTTCTTT. Translating gives CASSQQGWVAFF.

This clone has only a few counts. The V gene is TRBV19, the J gene TRBJ1-5, with 7 bases identical to TRBD1. This CDR3 spans 12 amino acids. The V gene end was trimmed by 7 bases and the J gene end by 6 bases; junction bases not matched to a gene: 3. Germline V gene lookup returns CDR1 LNHDA and CDR2 SQIVND (reference sequence). The CDR3 sequence: CASTTGSQPQHF. CDR3 nucleotide sequence: TGTGCCAGTACGACAGGGTCTCAGCCCCAGCATTTT.

The chain uses TRBV6-5 and TRBJ1-2; D gene ambiguous. Trimming removed 6 bases at V and 0 bases at J, with 8 bases between. CDR1 and CDR2 from the germline V gene are MNHEY and SVGAGI. The CDR3 consists of 13 residues. CDR3 coding DNA: TGTGCCAGCAGCCCACACACTAACTATGGCTACACCTTC. This gives the protein CASSPHTNYGYTF.

The V and J genes are TRBV4-2 and TRBJ1-6; 9 nucleotides align to TRBD1. Germline V CDR1 and CDR2: LGHNA, YNFKEQ. Trimming at V came to 2 bases and at J to 8 bases, leaving 4 bases not matched to a gene. The CDR3 length is 15 residues. The CDR3 DNA follows: TGTGCCAGCAGCCAAAAGGGACAGGGTGATTCACCCCTCCACTTT. This gives the protein CASSQKGQGDSPLHF.

This clone has just one count. The V call is TRBV5-1, the J call TRBJ1-1; 7 nucleotides align to TRBD1. This CDR3 comprises 15 residues. With 4 bases clipped from V and 4 bases from J, the junction kept 10 bases outside the gene matches. From germline, CDR1 is SGHRS and CDR2 YFSETQ. CDR3 DNA: TGCGCCAGCAGCCTACGGGGACAGTTGGGCACTGAAGCTTTCTTT. This codes for CASSLRGQLGTEAFF.